These 20 T cell receptor beta chains came from one sample sequenced in a study of shared clonotypes between healthy human individuals. Sequencing used immunoSEQ multiplex PCR; TCRdb keeps in-frame clones, though not all of them. The sample has over a million clones, roughly 70% seen once; the top ten hold approximately 1.5%. Sequenced: memory CD4+ T cells sorted from blood. Sample subset: CD45RA-negative fraction. The receptors were gathered from a man between 18 and 35 years old in good health.

This clone was detected only a few times. The chain couples TRBV14 to TRBJ2-7, with TRBD1 identical over 10 bases. The CDR3 runs to 14 residues. Per germline, CDR1 SGHDN and CDR2 FVKESK. The trim removed 6 bases at V and 7 bases at J, leaving 9 bases unmatched. CDR3 sequence (DNA): TGTGCCAGCAGTATGGACAGGGGGATAGGGGAGCAGTACTTC. Amino acids: CASSMDRGIGEQYF.

V and J are TRBV7-3 and TRBJ2-1, with D perhaps matching TRBD1 or TRBD2 (6 bases each). The length of the CDR3 is 17 residues. Germline loops: CDR1 SGHTA, CDR2 FQGTGA. Trimming stripped 2 bases from V and 5 bases from J, with 19 bases between. The CDR3 DNA is TGTGCCAGCAGCTTAGATAATTGGGGGGCTCCAGACAATGAGCAGTTCTTC. This gives the protein CASSLDNWGAPDNEQFF.

The chain recombines TRBV6-1 with TRBJ1-5, with D possibly matching TRBD1 (6 bases). The CDR3 is made up of 14 amino acids. V lost 5 bases and J 3 bases, leaving 11 bases between the germline ends. Germline CDR1 MNHNS, CDR2 SASEGT. The CDR3 loop reads CASSTGYVNQPQHF. CDR3 bases: TGTGCCAGCAGTACAGGGTATGTCAATCAGCCCCAGCATTTT.

This sequence joins TRBV29-1 and TRBJ2-7; 9 bases map to TRBD1. The CDR3 is made up of 13 amino acids. CDR1 and CDR2 from the germline V gene are SQVTM and ANQGSEA. J lost 5 bases, V lost 5 bases, and 7 bases had no gene match. The CDR3 nucleotides read TGCAGCGTTATGGGACAGGGTTCCCACGAGCAGTACTTC. Translation gives CSVMGQGSHEQYF.

The genes are TRBV2 and TRBJ2-5; D unclear. Germline V gives CDR1 SNHLY, CDR2 FYNNEI. The CDR3 is 11 residues long. V lost 4 bases and J 6 bases, leaving 6 bases between the germline ends. CDR3: CASSAAKTQYF. The CDR3 nucleotides read TGTGCCAGCAGTGCGGCGAAGACCCAGTACTTC.

The chain is built from TRBV9 and TRBJ2-1; 10 bases align to TRBD2. Germline V gene sequence: CDR1 SGDLS, CDR2 YYNGEE. The CDR3 extends over 15 amino acids. V gave up 3 bases and J gave up 1 base; unmatched junction bases: 1. The CDR3 DNA reads TGTGCCAGCAGCGCACTAGCGGGGTCCTACAATGAGCAGTTCTTC. Translating it yields CASSALAGSYNEQFF. Complete variable domain (other parts from reference TRBV9 and TRBJ2-1): DSGVTQTPKHLITATGQRVTLRCSPRSGDLSVYWYQQSLDQGLQFLIQYYNGEERAKGNILERFSAQQFPDLHSELNLSSLELGDSALYFCASSALAGSYNEQFFGPGTRLTVL.

V usage is TRBV5-4 and J usage is TRBJ2-2, with D hard to call. The length of the CDR3 is 16 residues. Germline V gene data show CDR1 as SGHNT and CDR2 as YYREEE (reference sequence). The V and J ends lost 2 bases and 0 bases respectively, with 11 bases between them. The CDR3 DNA follows: TGTGCCAGCAGCTTCTATCGCGGTGCGAACACCGGGGAGCTGTTTTTT. It translates to CASSFYRGANTGELFF.

The J gene is TRBJ2-7, the V gene TRBV2; no definite D call. The CDR3 is made up of 11 amino acids. CDR1 and CDR2 (germline): SNHLY, FYNNEI. Trimming shortened V by 9 bases and J by 4 bases, and 10 bases separated the two germline ends. CDR3 protein: CASTPEYEQYF. DNA of the CDR3: TGTGCCAGTACCCCGGAGTACGAGCAGTACTTC.

This clone was recorded only once. The chain employs TRBV5-6 and TRBJ1-4; possibly TRBD1 for D (6 bases). Germline assignment: CDR1 SGHDT and CDR2 YYEEEE. V dropped 5 bases and J dropped 4 bases, with 12 bases sitting between them. The CDR3 is 14 residues long. CDR3 amino acids: CASSKQGINEKLFF. CDR3 DNA: TGTGCCAGCAGTAAACAGGGAATTAATGAAAAACTGTTTTTT. Looking up the rest from reference TRBV5-6 and TRBJ1-4 gives the full variable domain: DAGVTQSPTHLIKTRGQQVTLRCSPKSGHDTVSWYQQALGQGPQFIFQYYEEEERQRGNFPDRFSGHQFPNYSSELNVNALLLGDSALYLCASSKQGINEKLFFGSGTQLSVL.

The chain recombines TRBV11-2 with TRBJ1-1; D not resolved. The germline CDR1 and CDR2 sequences are SGHAT and FQNNGV. The CDR3 runs 11 residues. Between the trimmed V and J ends, which lost 3 bases and 8 bases, there was a span of 7 bases. The CDR3, as DNA: TGTGCCAGCAGCTTCGTCCAGGAAGCTTTCTTT. Amino acids: CASSFVQEAFF.

This chain links TRBV6-5 with TRBJ2-3, with D unresolved. V was trimmed by 10 bases and J by 6 bases, leaving 11 bases between them. Germline CDR1 is MNHEY and CDR2 is SVGAGI. This CDR3 has 11 residues. The CDR3, as DNA: TGTGCCACCCAGATTGCCGATACGCAGTATTTT. It encodes CATQIADTQYF.

The chain recombines TRBV5-1 with TRBJ1-2; tentative D call: TRBD1 (5 bases). V shed 2 bases and J shed 6 bases, with 11 bases lying between them. The CDR3 extends over 13 amino acids. The germline V gene encodes CDR1 SGHRS and CDR2 YFSETQ. CDR3 in DNA: TGCGCCAGCAGCTTCCAGGGAACGGATGGCTACACCTTC. As protein: CASSFQGTDGYTF.

About this clone itself: The junction shows a germline mismatch at one end, possibly a read error. V and J are TRBV5-6 and TRBJ1-5; maybe TRBD1 (5 bases). This CDR3 is built from 14 residues. Germline CDR1 is SGHDT and CDR2 is YYEEEE. CDR3 sequence (DNA): TGTGCCAGCAGCTTCTCAGGGAGCAGTCAGCCCCAGCATTTT. This sequence encodes CASSFSGSSQPQHF.

This clone was observed once. This rearrangement joins TRBV5-6 to TRBJ1-2; 8 nucleotides agree with TRBD1. The length of the CDR3 is 13 residues. Germline assignment: CDR1 SGHDT and CDR2 YYEEEE. V lost 8 bases and J lost 5; bases outside the gene matches: 8. The CDR3 here is CASFDRGAYGYTF. For the CDR3, the DNA is TGTGCCAGTTTTGACAGGGGAGCTTATGGCTACACCTTC.

This sequence joins TRBV18 and TRBJ2-6; maybe TRBD1 (5 bases). The CDR3 contains 14 residues. Trimming shortened V by 8 bases and J by 6 bases, and 14 bases separated the two germline ends. Germline assignment: CDR1 KGHSH and CDR2 LQKENI. The CDR3 reads CASAGNQAANVLTF. In nucleotides, the CDR3 is TGTGCCAGCGCAGGGAACCAGGCGGCCAACGTCCTGACTTTC.

As for this clone: This sample includes further DNA sequences coding for the same CDR3. The chain combines TRBV6-5 with TRBJ2-7; 11 bases are shared with TRBD2. This CDR3 is built from 15 residues. CDR1 MNHEY and CDR2 SVGAGI come from the germline V gene. V dropped 6 bases and J dropped 1; count of bases not matched to a gene: 5. Here the CDR3 DNA reads TGTGCCAGCAGCGAGCGACTAGCGGGATCCTACGAGCAGTACTTC. As protein: CASSERLAGSYEQYF.

As for this clone: A read error may account for a junction end that differs from germline. The chain links TRBV6-1 to TRBJ2-7, with a possible D match to TRBD1 (5 bases). This CDR3 spans 15 amino acids. CDR1 and CDR2 (germline): MNHNS, SASEGT. CDR3 in amino acids: CASREGPRVSYEQYF. The DNA of the CDR3 is TGTGCCAGCAGAGAAGGACCCAGGGTTTCCTACGAGCAGTACTTC.

This clone has at least ten counts. This CDR3 is also generated by other DNA sequences in the sample. The gene calls are TRBV7-2 and TRBJ1-1; the D is unclear. This CDR3 region has 14 residues. Trimming pared 2 bases from V and 0 bases from J, leaving 7 bases between. Germline loops: CDR1 SGHTA, CDR2 FQGNSA. CDR3 region: CASSLTQVNTEAFF. The CDR3 region has the DNA TGTGCCAGCAGCTTAACTCAGGTGAACACTGAAGCTTTCTTT.

J is TRBJ2-1 and V is TRBV5-4; tentatively, D is TRBD1 or TRBD2 (6 bases each). Trimming removed 0 bases from V and 4 bases from J, with 14 bases in between. Germline V gene lookup returns CDR1 SGHNT and CDR2 YYREEE (reference sequence). The CDR3 has 16 amino acids. CDR3 residues: CASSLAGGGPYNEQFF. The CDR3 DNA sequence: TGTGCCAGCAGCTTGGCCGGAGGGGGACCTTACAATGAGCAGTTCTTC.

The gene calls are TRBV30 and TRBJ2-1, with 9 bases fitting TRBD1. CDR3 length equals 14 residues. The germline CDR1 and CDR2 sequences are GTSNPN and SVGIG (reference sequence). The trim removed 4 bases at V and 7 bases at J, leaving 8 bases unmatched. The chain's CDR3 is CAWTRGTGRNEQFF. DNA of the CDR3: TGTGCCTGGACCCGAGGGACAGGGAGGAATGAGCAGTTCTTC. Together with reference TRBV30 and TRBJ2-1, the CDR3 gives the full variable domain: SQTIHQWPATLVQPVGSPLSLECTVEGTSNPNLYWYRQAAGRGLQLLFYSVGIGQISSEVPQNLSASRPQDRQFILSSKKLLLSDSGFYLCAWTRGTGRNEQFFGPGTRLTVL.